This entry lists 9 T cell receptor beta chains sequenced from one sample in a study of beta chain features in type 1 diabetes (dated by TCRdb to 2016 to 2019). Libraries were made using the immunoSEQ multiplex PCR assay. The entire amount of isolated RNA was reverse transcribed using the High Capacity cDNA Reverse Transcription Kit, so the sequenced TCRB transcripts were expressed ones. TCRdb provides this immuneACCESS table in a form limited to in-frame rearrangements. Some clones are lacking; in checked studies, under half of them reflect an unresolved V gene, and why the rest are absent is not known. The sample table lists 300,000 to 400,000 clones, 8% to 13% of them with a count of one. Jointly, the top ten make up under 0.02% of the sample. The specimen was naive CD4+ T cells from blood. The label giving this sample's cell subset or site can be read as: true naive CD4+ T cells. The receptor source for this set is a woman under 40 in good health.

This clone showed up just a few times. The chain joins TRBV4-2 to TRBJ2-7, with 8 bases aligning to TRBD2. V dropped 0 bases and J dropped 7; count of bases not matched to a gene: 14. Per the germline V gene, CDR1 is LGHNA and CDR2 is YNFKEQ. The CDR3 runs 17 residues. The CDR3 DNA follows: TGTGCCAGCAGCCAAGATCCAGCGGGACTAGATGCTCGTGAGCAGTACTTC. Residues: CASSQDPAGLDAREQYF.

The CDR3 DNA reads TGTGCCAGCAGCTTAGGGGCCCTCTCCTACAATGAGCAGTTCTTC. It yields the protein CASSLGALSYNEQFF. The chain couples TRBV7-2 to TRBJ2-1; D remains unclear. Trimming shortened V by 1 base and J by 0 bases, and 7 bases separated the two germline ends. CDR1 and CDR2 (germline): SGHTA, FQGNSA. This CDR3 contains 15 residues.

In this sample, this clone turned up once. The chain combines TRBV5-1 with TRBJ2-1, with 8 bases fitting TRBD1. The CDR3 is 15 amino acids. The trim removed 3 bases at V and 2 bases at J, leaving 4 bases unmatched. Germline CDR1 reads SGHRS; CDR2 reads YFSETQ. The CDR3 coding sequence is TGCGCCAGCAGCTCTGGACAGGGTGCCTACAATGAGCAGTTCTTC. It specifies CASSSGQGAYNEQFF.

This clone has only a few counts. The chain has TRBV19 and TRBJ2-1; D gene uncertain. CDR3 size: 12 residues. Germline CDR1 and CDR2: LNHDA and SQIVND (reference sequence). Trimming took 5 bases from V and 6 from J, leaving 8 bases between them. CDR3 nucleotide sequence: TGTGCCAGTAGTCTAAGACTCAATGAGCAGTTCTTC. Protein product: CASSLRLNEQFF.

The chain joins TRBV7-9 to TRBJ1-5; D perhaps matches TRBD1 (5 bases). There are 15 residues in the CDR3. The germline V gene has CDR1 SEHNR and CDR2 FQNEAQ (reference sequence). V gave up 5 bases and J gave up 0 bases, with 11 bases separating them. The CDR3 DNA follows: TGTGCCAGCAGCGCCGGACACAATAGCAATCAGCCCCAGCATTTT. This translates into CASSAGHNSNQPQHF.

This clone was picked up a small number of times. This CDR3 is CASSPQRQDYEQYF. CDR3 bases: TGTGCCAGCTCACCTCAACGACAGGACTACGAGCAGTACTTC. This chain links TRBV18 with TRBJ2-7; possibly TRBD1 for D (6 bases). CDR3 size: 14 residues. Trimming shortened V by 3 bases and J by 3 bases, and 12 bases separated the two germline ends. Germline V lookup: CDR1 KGHSH, CDR2 LQKENI.

V gene TRBV19 combines with J gene TRBJ1-5, with D uncertain. The germline CDR1 and CDR2 sequences are LNHDA and SQIVND (reference sequence). V was shortened by 2 bases and J by 0 bases, with 5 bases between the two germline ends. CDR3 length: 14 amino acids. CDR3 nucleotides: TGTGCCAGTAGTATATCAGTTAGCAATCAGCCCCAGCATTTT. It codes for CASSISVSNQPQHF.

A few counts support this clone. V and J are TRBV28 and TRBJ1-5, with D possibly matching TRBD1 (5 bases). Germline V gene data show CDR1 as MDHEN and CDR2 as SYDVKM. Trimming cost V 3 bases and J 4 bases, with 10 bases left between them. The CDR3 length is 14 residues. CDR3 in amino acids: CASSFSQGNQPQHF. CDR3 DNA: TGTGCCAGCAGTTTTTCGCAGGGAAATCAGCCCCAGCATTTT.

The V and J genes are TRBV10-2 and TRBJ2-1, with 8 bases matching TRBD2. CDR1 and CDR2 (germline): WSHSY, SAAADI. With V trimmed by 7 bases and J by 4 bases, 9 bases remained unmatched. The CDR3 length is 15 residues. Here the CDR3 DNA reads TGCGCCAGCAAAGAACTAGCGGACTCATACAATGAGCAGTTCTTC. Translated: CASKELADSYNEQFF.